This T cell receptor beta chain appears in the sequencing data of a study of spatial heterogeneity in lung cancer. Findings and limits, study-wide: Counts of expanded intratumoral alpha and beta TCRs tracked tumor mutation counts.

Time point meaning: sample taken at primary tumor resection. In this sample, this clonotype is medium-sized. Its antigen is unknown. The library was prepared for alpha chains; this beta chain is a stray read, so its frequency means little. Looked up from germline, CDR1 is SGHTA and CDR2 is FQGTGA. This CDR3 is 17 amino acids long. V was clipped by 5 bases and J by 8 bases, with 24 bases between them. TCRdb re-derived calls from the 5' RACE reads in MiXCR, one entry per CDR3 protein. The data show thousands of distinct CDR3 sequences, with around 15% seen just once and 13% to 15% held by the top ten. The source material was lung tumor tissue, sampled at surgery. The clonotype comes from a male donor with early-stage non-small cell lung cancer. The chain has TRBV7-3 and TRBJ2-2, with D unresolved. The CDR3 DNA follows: TGTGCCAGCAGCCCCTCTCCCCCGGGCCGAATCGGTGGGGAGCTGTTTTTT. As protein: CASSPSPPGRIGGELFF.